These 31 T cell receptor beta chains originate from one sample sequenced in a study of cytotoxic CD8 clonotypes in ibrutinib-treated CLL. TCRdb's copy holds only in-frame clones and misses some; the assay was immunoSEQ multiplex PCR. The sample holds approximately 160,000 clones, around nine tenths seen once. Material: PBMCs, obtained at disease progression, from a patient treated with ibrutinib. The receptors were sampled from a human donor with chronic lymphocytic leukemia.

The CDR3 loop reads CASSFLQGWESNQPQHF. CDR3 sequence (DNA): TGTGCCAGCAGCTTTTTACAGGGGTGGGAAAGCAATCAGCCCCAGCATTTT. This sequence joins TRBV5-8 and TRBJ1-5; 7 nucleotides line up with TRBD1. Germline values: CDR1 SGHTS, CDR2 YDEGEE. There are 17 residues in the CDR3. The V segment lost 2 bases and the J segment 1 base; nucleotides outside the gene matches: 9.

The chain's CDR3 is CASSPLRVLAGPSNYGYTF. The CDR3 DNA follows: TGTGCCAGCTCACCACTAAGAGTACTCGCTGGGCCCTCTAACTATGGCTACACCTTC. The chain carries TRBV18 and TRBJ1-2; D is undetermined. The V gene's germline CDR1 is KGHSH and CDR2 LQKENI. This CDR3 contains 19 residues. With 1 base removed from V and 0 bases from J, the gap between germline ends came to 21 bases.

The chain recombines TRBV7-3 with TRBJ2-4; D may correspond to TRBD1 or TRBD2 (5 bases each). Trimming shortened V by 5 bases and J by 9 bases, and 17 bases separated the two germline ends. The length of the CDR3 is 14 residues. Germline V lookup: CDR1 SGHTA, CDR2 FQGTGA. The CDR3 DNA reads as TGTGCCAGCAGCCCCACGGGACGTCCCCCCATTCAGTACTTC. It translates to CASSPTGRPPIQYF.

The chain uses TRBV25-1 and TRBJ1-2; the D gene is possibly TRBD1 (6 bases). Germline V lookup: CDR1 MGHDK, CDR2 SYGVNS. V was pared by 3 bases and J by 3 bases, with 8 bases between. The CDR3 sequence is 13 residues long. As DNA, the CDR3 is TGTGCCAGCAGTGATGCAGGGGACTATGGCTACACCTTC. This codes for CASSDAGDYGYTF.

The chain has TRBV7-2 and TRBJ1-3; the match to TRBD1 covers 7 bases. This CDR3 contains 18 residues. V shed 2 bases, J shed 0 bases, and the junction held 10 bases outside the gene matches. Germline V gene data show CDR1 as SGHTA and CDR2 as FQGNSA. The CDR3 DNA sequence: TGTGCCAGCAGCTTAAGGCACAGGGGACCCAGCTCTGGAAACACCATATATTTT. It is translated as CASSLRHRGPSSGNTIYF.

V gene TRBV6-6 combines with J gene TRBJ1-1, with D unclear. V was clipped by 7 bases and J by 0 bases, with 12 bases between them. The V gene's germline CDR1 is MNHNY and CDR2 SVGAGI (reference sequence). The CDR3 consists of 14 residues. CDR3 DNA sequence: TGTGCCAGCAAAAACGGAGACATGAACACTGAAGCTTTCTTT. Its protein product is CASKNGDMNTEAFF.

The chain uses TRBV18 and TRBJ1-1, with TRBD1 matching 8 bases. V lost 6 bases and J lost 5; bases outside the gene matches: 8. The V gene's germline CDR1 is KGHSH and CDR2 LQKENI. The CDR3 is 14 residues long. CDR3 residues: CASSLQGARTEAFF. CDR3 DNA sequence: TGTGCCAGCTCCCTTCAGGGGGCAAGAACTGAAGCTTTCTTT. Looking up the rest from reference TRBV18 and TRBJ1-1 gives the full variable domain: NAGVMQNPRHLVRRRGQEARLRCSPMKGHSHVYWYRQLPEEGLKFMVYLQKENIIDESGMPKERFSAEFPKEGPSILRIQQVVRGDSAAYFCASSLQGARTEAFFGQGTRLTVV.

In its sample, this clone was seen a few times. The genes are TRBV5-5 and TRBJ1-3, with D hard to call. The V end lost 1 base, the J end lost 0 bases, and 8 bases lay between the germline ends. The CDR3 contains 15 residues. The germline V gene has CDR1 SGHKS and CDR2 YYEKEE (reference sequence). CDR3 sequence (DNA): TGTGCCAGCAGCTTGCTTCGGGCCTCTGGAAACACCATATATTTT. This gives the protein CASSLLRASGNTIYF.

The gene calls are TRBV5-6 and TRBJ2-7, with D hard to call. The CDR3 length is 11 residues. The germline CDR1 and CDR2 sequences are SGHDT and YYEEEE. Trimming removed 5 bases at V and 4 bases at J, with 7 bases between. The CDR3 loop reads CASSRKYEQYF. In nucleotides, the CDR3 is TGTGCCAGCAGTAGGAAATACGAGCAGTACTTC.

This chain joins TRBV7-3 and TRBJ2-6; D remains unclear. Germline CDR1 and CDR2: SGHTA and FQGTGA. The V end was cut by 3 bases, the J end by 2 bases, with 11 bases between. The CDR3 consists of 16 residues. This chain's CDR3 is CASSFPTSTGANVLTF. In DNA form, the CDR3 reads TGTGCCAGCAGCTTTCCTACCAGTACTGGGGCCAACGTCCTGACTTTC.

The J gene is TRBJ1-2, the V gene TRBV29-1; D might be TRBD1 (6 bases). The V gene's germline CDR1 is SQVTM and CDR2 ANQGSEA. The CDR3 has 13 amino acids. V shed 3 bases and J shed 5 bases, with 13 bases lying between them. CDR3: CSVERGARYGYTF. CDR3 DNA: TGCAGCGTTGAGAGGGGGGCGAGATATGGCTACACCTTC.

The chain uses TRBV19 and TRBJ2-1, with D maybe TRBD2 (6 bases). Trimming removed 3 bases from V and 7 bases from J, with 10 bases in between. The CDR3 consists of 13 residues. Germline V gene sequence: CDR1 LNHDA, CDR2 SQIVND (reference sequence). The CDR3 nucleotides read TGTGCCAGTAGTATGCGGGATGTAAATGAGCAGTTCTTC. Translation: CASSMRDVNEQFF.

The CDR3 region is CASNTGGAVNEKLFF. As DNA, the CDR3 is TGTGCCAGTAATACAGGGGGCGCGGTGAATGAAAAACTGTTTTTT. The V gene is TRBV19, the J gene TRBJ1-4, with 9 bases fitting TRBD1. V shed 7 bases and J 5 bases; nucleotides not matched to a gene: 8. Germline values: CDR1 LNHDA, CDR2 SQIVND (reference sequence). CDR3 length: 15 residues.

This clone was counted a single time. CDR3 in DNA: TGTGCCAGCAGTCCAAATCGAATCACAGGGGGCTCATACAATGAGCAGTTCTTC. As protein: CASSPNRITGGSYNEQFF. V and J are TRBV28 and TRBJ2-1, with 9 nucleotides matching TRBD1. The germline gives CDR1 MDHEN, CDR2 SYDVKM. Trimming took 5 bases from V and 4 from J; bases not matched to a gene: 15. The CDR3 spans 18 residues.

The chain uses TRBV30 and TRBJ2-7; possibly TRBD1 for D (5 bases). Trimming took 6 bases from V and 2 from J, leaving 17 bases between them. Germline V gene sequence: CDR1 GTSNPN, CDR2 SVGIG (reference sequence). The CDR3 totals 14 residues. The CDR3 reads CACVAGLFPYEQYF. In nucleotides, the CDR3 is TGTGCCTGTGTGGCAGGGTTATTTCCCTACGAGCAGTACTTC. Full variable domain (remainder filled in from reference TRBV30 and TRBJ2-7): SQTIHQWPATLVQPVGSPLSLECTVEGTSNPNLYWYRQAAGRGLQLLFYSVGIGQISSEVPQNLSASRPQDRQFILSSKKLLLSDSGFYLCACVAGLFPYEQYFGPGTRLTVT.

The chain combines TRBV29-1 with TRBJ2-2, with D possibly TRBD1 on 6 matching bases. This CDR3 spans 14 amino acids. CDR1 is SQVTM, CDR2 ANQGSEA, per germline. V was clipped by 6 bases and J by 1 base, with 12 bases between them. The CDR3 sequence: CSVEQGRNTGELFF. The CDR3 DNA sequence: TGCAGCGTGGAACAGGGAAGGAACACCGGGGAGCTGTTTTTT.

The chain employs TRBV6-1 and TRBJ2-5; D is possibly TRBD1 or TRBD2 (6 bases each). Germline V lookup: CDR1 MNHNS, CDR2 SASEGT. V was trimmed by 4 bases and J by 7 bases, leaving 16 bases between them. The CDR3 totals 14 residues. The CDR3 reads CASSAGGGPGTQYF. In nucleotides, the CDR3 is TGTGCCAGCAGTGCAGGAGGGGGGCCCGGGACCCAGTACTTC.

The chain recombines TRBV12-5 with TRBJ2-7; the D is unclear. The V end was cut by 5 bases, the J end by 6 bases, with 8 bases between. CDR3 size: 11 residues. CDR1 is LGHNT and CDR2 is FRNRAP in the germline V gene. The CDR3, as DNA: TGTGCTAGTGGTAGCAATCGCGAGCAGTACTTC. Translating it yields CASGSNREQYF. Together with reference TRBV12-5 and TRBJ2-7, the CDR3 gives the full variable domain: DARVTQTPRHKVTEMGQEVTMRCQPILGHNTVFWYRQTMMQGLELLAYFRNRAPLDDSGMPKDRFSAEMPDATLATLKIQPSEPRDSAVYFCASGSNREQYFGPGTRLTVT.

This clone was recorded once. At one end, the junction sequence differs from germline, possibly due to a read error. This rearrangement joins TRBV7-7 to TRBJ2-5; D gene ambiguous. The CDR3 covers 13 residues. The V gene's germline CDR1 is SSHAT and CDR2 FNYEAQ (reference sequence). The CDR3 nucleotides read TGTGCTAGCAGCTTCCAGCACGGGGAGACCCAGTACTTC. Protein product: CASSFQHGETQYF.

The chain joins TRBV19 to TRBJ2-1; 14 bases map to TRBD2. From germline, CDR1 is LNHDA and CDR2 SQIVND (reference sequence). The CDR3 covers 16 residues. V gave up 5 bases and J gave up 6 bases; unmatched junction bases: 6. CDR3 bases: TGTGCCAGTAGTCCGTGGACTAGCGGGAGGTTCAATGAGCAGTTCTTC. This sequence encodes CASSPWTSGRFNEQFF.

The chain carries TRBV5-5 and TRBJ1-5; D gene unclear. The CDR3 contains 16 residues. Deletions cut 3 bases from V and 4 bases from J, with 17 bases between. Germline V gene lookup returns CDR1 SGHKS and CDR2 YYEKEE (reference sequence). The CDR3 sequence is CASSSSGSGGNQPQHF. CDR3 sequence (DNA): TGTGCCAGCAGCTCATCGGGTTCCGGCGGAAATCAGCCCCAGCATTTT.

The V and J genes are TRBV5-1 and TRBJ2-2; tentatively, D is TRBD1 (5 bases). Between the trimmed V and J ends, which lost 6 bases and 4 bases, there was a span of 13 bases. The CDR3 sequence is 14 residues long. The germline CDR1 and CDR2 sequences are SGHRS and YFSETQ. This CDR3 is CASILGAGTGELFF. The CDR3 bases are TGCGCCAGCATTCTAGGGGCCGGCACCGGGGAGCTGTTTTTT.

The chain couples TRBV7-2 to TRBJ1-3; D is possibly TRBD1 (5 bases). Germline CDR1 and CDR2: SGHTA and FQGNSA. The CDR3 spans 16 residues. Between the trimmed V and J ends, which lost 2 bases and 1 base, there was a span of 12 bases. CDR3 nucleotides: TGTGCCAGCAGCTTATTGACAGCTTTTTCTGGAAACACCATATATTTT. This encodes CASSLLTAFSGNTIYF.

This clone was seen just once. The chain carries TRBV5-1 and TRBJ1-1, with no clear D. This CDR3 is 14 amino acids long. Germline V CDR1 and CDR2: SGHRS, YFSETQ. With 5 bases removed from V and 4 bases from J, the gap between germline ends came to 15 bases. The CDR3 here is CASSRSWEVTEAFF. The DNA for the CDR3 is TGCGCCAGCAGTCGTTCCTGGGAGGTCACTGAAGCTTTCTTT.

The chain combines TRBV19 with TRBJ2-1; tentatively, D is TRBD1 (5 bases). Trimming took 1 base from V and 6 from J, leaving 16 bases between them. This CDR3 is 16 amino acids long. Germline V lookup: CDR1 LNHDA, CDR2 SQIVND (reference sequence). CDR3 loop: CASSIARGILRNEQFF. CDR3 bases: TGTGCCAGTAGTATAGCTAGGGGAATACTACGCAATGAGCAGTTCTTC. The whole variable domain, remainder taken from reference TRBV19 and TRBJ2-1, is DGGITQSPKYLFRKEGQNVTLSCEQNLNHDAMYWYRQDPGQGLRLIYYSQIVNDFQKGDIAEGYSVSREKKESFPLTVTSAQKNPTAFYLCASSIARGILRNEQFFGPGTRLTVL.

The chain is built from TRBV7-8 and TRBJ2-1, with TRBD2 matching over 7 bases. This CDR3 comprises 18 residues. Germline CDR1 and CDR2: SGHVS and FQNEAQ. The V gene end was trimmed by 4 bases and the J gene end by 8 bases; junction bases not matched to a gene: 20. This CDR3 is CASSSNYQRDWLRHEQFF. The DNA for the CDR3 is TGTGCCAGCAGCTCAAATTACCAGCGGGATTGGCTCCGTCATGAGCAGTTCTTC.

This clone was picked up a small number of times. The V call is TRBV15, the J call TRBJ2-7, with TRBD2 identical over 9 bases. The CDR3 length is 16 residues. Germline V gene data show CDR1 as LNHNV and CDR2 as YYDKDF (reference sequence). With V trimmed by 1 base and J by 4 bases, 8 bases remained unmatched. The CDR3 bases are TGTGCCACCAGCAGAGCTTCCGGGACTAGCAGATACGAGCAGTACTTC. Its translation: CATSRASGTSRYEQYF.

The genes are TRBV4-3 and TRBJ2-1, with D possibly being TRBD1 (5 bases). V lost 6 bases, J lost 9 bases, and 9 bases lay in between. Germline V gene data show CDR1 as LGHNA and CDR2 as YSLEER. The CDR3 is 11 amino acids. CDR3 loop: CASRSGSEQFF. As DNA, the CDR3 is TGCGCCAGCAGATCAGGGTCTGAGCAGTTCTTC.

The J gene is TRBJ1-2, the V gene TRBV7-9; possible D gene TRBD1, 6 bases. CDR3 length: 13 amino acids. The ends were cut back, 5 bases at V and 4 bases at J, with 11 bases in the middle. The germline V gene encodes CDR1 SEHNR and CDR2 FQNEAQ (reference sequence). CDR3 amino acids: CASSPQGTYGYTF. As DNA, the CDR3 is TGTGCCAGCAGCCCACAGGGTACCTATGGCTACACCTTC.

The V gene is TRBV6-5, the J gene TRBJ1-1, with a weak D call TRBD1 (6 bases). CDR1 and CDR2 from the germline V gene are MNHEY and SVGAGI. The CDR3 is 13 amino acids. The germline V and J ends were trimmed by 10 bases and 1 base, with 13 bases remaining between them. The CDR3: CATGRGQNTEAFF. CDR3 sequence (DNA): TGTGCCACGGGCCGGGGGCAGAACACTGAAGCTTTCTTT.

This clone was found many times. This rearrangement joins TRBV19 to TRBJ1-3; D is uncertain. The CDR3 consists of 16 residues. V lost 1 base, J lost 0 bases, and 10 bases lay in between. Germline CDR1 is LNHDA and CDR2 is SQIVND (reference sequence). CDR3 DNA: TGTGCCAGTAGTATAGTAAAAGATCTCTCTGGAAACACCATATATTTT. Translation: CASSIVKDLSGNTIYF.